This T cell receptor beta chain appears in the sequencing data of a study of cytomegalovirus exposure and HLA in healthy donors. Study results and limitations: About 87% or about 30% of the time was how often most TCR beta V segments were productive, according to an earlier analysis. In a later analysis, a missense DCLRE1C variant was linked to TCR beta V- and J-gene trimming. It was reported that TCR beta sequences correctly inferred the HLA-A and HLA-B alleles for most subjects. The study designated 164 TCR beta chains cytomegalovirus-associated.

Points on this clone: The antigen remains unidentified.

Researchers ran the PCR with 60 Vbeta and 13 Jbeta primers. Measured with immunoSEQ multiplex PCR; TCRdb has only the in-frame clones, and not every one. This table holds under 150,000 clones, 80% found once. CDR3 length: 16 amino acids. The V gene end was trimmed by 0 bases and the J gene end by 6 bases; junction bases not matched to a gene: 8. Germline loops: CDR1 SGHRS, CDR2 YFSETQ. The chain uses TRBV5-1 and TRBJ2-1, with 8 bases matching TRBD2. The sample consisted of PBMCs. The clonotype comes from a male donor in good health and CMV-seropositive. CDR3 bases: TGCGCCAGCAGCTTGGAAGGGCCGGGACTAGTCAATGAGCAGTTCTTC. Translation: CASSLEGPGLVNEQFF.